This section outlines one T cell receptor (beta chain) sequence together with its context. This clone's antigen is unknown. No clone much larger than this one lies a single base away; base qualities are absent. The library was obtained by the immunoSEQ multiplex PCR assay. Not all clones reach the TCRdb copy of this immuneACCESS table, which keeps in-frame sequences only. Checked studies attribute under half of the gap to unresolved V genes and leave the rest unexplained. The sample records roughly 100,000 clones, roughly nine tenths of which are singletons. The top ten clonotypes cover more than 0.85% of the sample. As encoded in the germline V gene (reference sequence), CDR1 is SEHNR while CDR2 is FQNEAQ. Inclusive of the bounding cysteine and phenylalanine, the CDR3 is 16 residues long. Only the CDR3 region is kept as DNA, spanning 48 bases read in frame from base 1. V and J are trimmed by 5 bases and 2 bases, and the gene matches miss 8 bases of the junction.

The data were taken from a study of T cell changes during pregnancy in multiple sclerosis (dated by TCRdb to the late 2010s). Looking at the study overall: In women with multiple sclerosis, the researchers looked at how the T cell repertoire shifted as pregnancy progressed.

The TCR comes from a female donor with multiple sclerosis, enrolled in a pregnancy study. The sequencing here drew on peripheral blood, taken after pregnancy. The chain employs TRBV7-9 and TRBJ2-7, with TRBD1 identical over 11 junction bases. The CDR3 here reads CASSKEGQGGTYEQYF. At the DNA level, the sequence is TGTGCCAGCAGCAAAGAGGGACAGGGGGGCACCTACGAGCAGTACTTC.